This TCR beta chain was sequenced for a study of blood T cell repertoires in COVID-19. Study background: From the United States, Italy and Spain came samples of acute and convalescent COVID-19. In each case, the material was cDNA or gDNA derived from T cells, B-cell-depleted T cells, or PBMCs.

Participants' reported clinical history set cohort assignment. Cohort 3 recovery required two negative PCRs, clearance, or symptom resolution. The table came from immunoSEQ multiplex PCR; TCRdb's copy has only in-frame clones and leaves some out. Seen here are 150,000 to 200,000 clones, roughly four fifths observed once, and the top ten hold 10% to 15%. Regarding this clone: Other DNA sequences in this specimen translate into the identical CDR3.

V shed 0 bases and J shed 5 bases, with 12 bases lying between them. The germline V gene encodes CDR1 ENHRY and CDR2 SYGVKD. CDR3 length: 15 residues. The sample comprised PBMCs or T cells enriched from blood (not recorded which). The TCR sequence derives from a man aged 40-49 years who had recovered from COVID-19. The chain is built from TRBV10-3 and TRBJ2-3; D perhaps matches TRBD2 (5 bases). The CDR3 reads CAISESRGEGDTQYF. The CDR3 DNA is TGTGCCATCAGTGAGTCTCGAGGAGAGGGAGATACGCAGTATTTT.